One TCR beta chain is described in this entry. No antigen is known for it. The data were taken from a study of Graves' ophthalmopathy and Graves' hyperthyroidism. The study's findings and limits: Blood contained most expanded thyroid clonotypes exceeding 0.001 frequency.

None of the included patients had other autoimmune diseases, uncontrolled infections, pregnancy or lactation, as these led to exclusion. Thyroid ultrasound, orbital computed tomography, TRAb, serum thyroxine and clinical symptoms formed the basis of diagnosis. For repertoire sequencing, the TCR beta CDR3 regions were amplified from RNA transcripts. The workflow started with a first-round RT-PCR run with HTBI primers and then moved on to a second-round multiplex PCR. One entry per CDR3 protein results from TCRdb running MiXCR on the multiplex PCR reads. Found here are roughly 1.1 million distinct CDR3 sequences, roughly two fifths of them singletons; the top ten hold around 10%. The receptor's source is an adult man with Graves' hyperthyroidism. What was sequenced was peripheral blood or thyroid tissue (not recorded which).

The CDR3 bases are TGTGCCTGGAGTCGGGACCTCCAACACTACACCTTC. This translates into CAWSRDLQHYTF. The rearrangement uses TRBV30 and TRBJ1-2, with D possibly matching TRBD1 (5 bases). This CDR3 contains 12 residues. The germline V gene has CDR1 GTSNPN and CDR2 SVGIG (reference sequence). V lost 2 bases to trimming and J lost 10 bases, with 14 bases between them.